This entry features one TCR beta chain sequence. What this receptor recognizes is not known. Base qualities are not provided; no much larger clone lies one nucleotide away. The collaborating institutions used their own protocols to collect whole blood in K2EDTA tubes. Collaborator samples were shipped for TCRbeta analysis as frozen whole blood, isolated PBMCs, or DNA extracted from either sample type. CDR1 and CDR2 are read off the germline V gene as SGDLS and YYNGEE. From the cysteine through the phenylalanine, the CDR3 covers 14 amino acids. Just CDR3 DNA is preserved here, 42 bases in frame from base 1. Trimming removed 3 bases from V and 3 bases from J; the gene matches leave 4 bases unexplained. The immunoSEQ Assay, a bias-controlled multiplex PCR, was used to amplify TCRbeta CDR3 regions from genomic DNA. As for the authors' bioinformatics: Nucleated cell counts per sample were estimated from amplification of reference gene primers within the assay. Sequence reads were collapsed and filtered to measure the absolute abundance of every unique TCRbeta CDR3 rearrangement. For each sample, productive Simpson clonality was calculated as the square root of Simpson's diversity index across productive rearrangements. TCRdb's version of the immuneACCESS table is confined to in-frame rearrangements and falls short of the full clone set. An unresolved V gene accounts for under half of the shortfall where checked; the remainder is of unknown origin. That table is the source of V, J and clone size, and D and trimming were worked out from the DNA. For this sample the table gives about 120,000 clones, of which around nine tenths were detected only once. Together, the top ten hold roughly 2.2% of the sample.

The sample is drawn from a study of blood T cell repertoires in COVID-19 (dated by TCRdb to 2020 to 2022). With regard to the full study: Samples from collaborators originated in the United States, Italy and Spain and spanned both the acute and convalescent phases of COVID-19. The samples were drawn from two sources: the first 160 participants of the ongoing ImmuneRACE study, and fewer than 1,500 subjects contributed by 6 global collaborators. Where HLA class I and class II types were available, the types were taken from metadata supplied by the sample provider, not from assay-based typing. The prospective study material was composed of cDNA or gDNA derived from T cells, B-cell-depleted T cells, or PBMCs. Nearly every sample came with metadata listing a de-identified subject ID, COVID-19 status, age in years and sex. The repertoires were made available in a free public database intended to serve as a resource for research on the immune response to SARS-CoV-2. Subjects who had been exposed to COVID-19, were actively infected with it, or had recovered from it provided the deeply sampled blood TCRbeta repertoires that made up the dataset. On the study overall, not on this receptor specifically: Clinical and demographic metadata were provided uncurated, with the amount varying by source and participant.

The receptor was isolated from a woman aged 45-59 years with acute or convalescent COVID-19. The sequencing input was peripheral blood. Recombination joined TRBV9 with TRBJ2-3; 7 central bases correspond to TRBD2. In nucleotide form, the sequence is TGTGCCAGCAGCGAACGGGGGGAAACAGATACGCAGTATTTT. Its product reads: CASSERGETDTQYF.